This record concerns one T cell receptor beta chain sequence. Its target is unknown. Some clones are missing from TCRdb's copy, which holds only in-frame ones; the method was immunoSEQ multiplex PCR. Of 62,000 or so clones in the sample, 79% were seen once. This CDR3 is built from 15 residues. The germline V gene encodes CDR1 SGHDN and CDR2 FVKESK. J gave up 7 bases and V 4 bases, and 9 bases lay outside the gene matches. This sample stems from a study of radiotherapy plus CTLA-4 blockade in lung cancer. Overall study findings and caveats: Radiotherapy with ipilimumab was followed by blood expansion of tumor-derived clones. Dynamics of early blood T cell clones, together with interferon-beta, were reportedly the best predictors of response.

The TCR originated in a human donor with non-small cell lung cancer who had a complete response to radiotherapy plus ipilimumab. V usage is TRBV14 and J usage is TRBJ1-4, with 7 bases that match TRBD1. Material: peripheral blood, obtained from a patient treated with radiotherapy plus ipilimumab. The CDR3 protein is CASSLGDRSFEKLFF. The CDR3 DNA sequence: TGTGCCAGCAGCCTTGGGGACAGATCTTTTGAAAAACTGTTTTTT.